This entry lists 26 T cell receptor beta chains sequenced from one sample in a study of shared T cell receptors in the human thymus. Sequencing used immunoSEQ multiplex PCR; TCRdb keeps in-frame clones, though not all of them. Of hundreds of thousands of clones listed, 88% were seen once; the top ten hold 0.01%. In addition, the sample was reused for a study of human thymus T cells.

The sample was thymocytes. These receptors were collected from a boy under two years old with a congenital heart defect.

The chain recombines TRBV29-1 with TRBJ2-5; 9 bases are shared with TRBD1. V lost 6 bases, J lost 3 bases, and 2 bases stayed unmatched. The germline V gene encodes CDR1 SQVTM and CDR2 ANQGSEA. This CDR3 comprises 12 residues. CDR3 sequence (DNA): TGCAGCGTCACAGGGGGCGAAGAGACCCAGTACTTC. Its protein is CSVTGGEETQYF.

CDR3 bases: TGTGCCAGCAGCTTAGTGGGGGGGTGTGGCACAGATACGCAGTATTTT. Protein: CASSLVGGCGTDTQYF. The chain links TRBV7-2 to TRBJ2-3; 7 nucleotides align to TRBD2. After removal of 1 base from V and 1 base from J, the junction contained 5 bases not matched to a gene. Germline CDR1 is SGHTA and CDR2 is FQGNSA. The CDR3 has 16 amino acids. Full variable domain (rest looked up from reference TRBV7-2 and TRBJ2-3): GAGVSQSPSNKVTEKGKDVELRCDPISGHTALYWYRQSLGQGLEFLIYFQGNSAPDKSGLPSDRFSAERTGGSVSTLTIQRTQQEDSAVYLCASSLVGGCGTDTQYFGPGTRLTVL.

The chain uses TRBV27 and TRBJ2-5; perhaps TRBD2 as D (6 bases). The germline V and J ends were trimmed by 5 bases and 5 bases, with 18 bases remaining between them. Germline lookup yields CDR1 MNHEY and CDR2 SMNVEV (reference sequence). CDR3 length: 15 residues. Here the CDR3 reads CASSHSGTPRETQYF. CDR3 coding DNA: TGTGCCAGCAGTCACTCCGGGACTCCGAGGGAGACCCAGTACTTC.

This clone appeared a single time. The V call is TRBV28, the J call TRBJ1-2, with 11 bases lining up with TRBD1. The germline V gene encodes CDR1 MDHEN and CDR2 SYDVKM. This CDR3 contains 16 residues. The V gene end was trimmed by 2 bases and the J gene end by 7 bases; junction bases not matched to a gene: 9. The CDR3 DNA is TGTGCCAGCAGTTTAAGGCCCCCGGGGACAGGGGGTGGCTACACCTTC. It encodes CASSLRPPGTGGGYTF.

Note on this clone: Distinct nucleotide sequences in the sample also encode this CDR3. V is TRBV11-3 and J is TRBJ2-5, with 10 bases identical to TRBD2. CDR3 length: 15 amino acids. V gave up 5 bases and J gave up 2 bases; unmatched junction bases: 5. Germline assignment: CDR1 SGHNT and CDR2 YENEEA. The CDR3 spells CASSLGTSEQETQYF. CDR3 nucleotide sequence: TGTGCCAGCAGCCTGGGGACTAGCGAACAAGAGACCCAGTACTTC.

V usage is TRBV9 and J usage is TRBJ2-1; 9 bases agree with TRBD2. This CDR3 comprises 16 residues. The germline CDR1 and CDR2 sequences are SGDLS and YYNGEE. The J segment lost 6 bases and the V segment lost 0 bases, leaving 7 bases of the junction unmatched. The CDR3 DNA sequence: TGTGCCAGCAGCGTAGCCAGGCTAGCGGGAATCAATGAGCAGTTCTTC. Translated, it gives CASSVARLAGINEQFF.

CDR3 sequence reads: CASSQEFELAGNTGELFF. CDR3 DNA sequence: TGTGCCAGCAGCCAAGAATTTGAACTAGCGGGAAACACCGGGGAGCTGTTTTTT. The genes are TRBV14 and TRBJ2-2, with 10 bases identical to TRBD2. Germline CDR1 and CDR2: SGHDN and FVKESK. The length of the CDR3 is 18 residues. The V segment lost 0 bases and the J segment 2 bases; nucleotides outside the gene matches: 6.

The V and J genes are TRBV27 and TRBJ2-3; tentatively, D is TRBD2 (6 bases). Trimming left V 2 bases short and J 1 base short, with 16 bases between. Looked up from germline, CDR1 is MNHEY and CDR2 is SMNVEV (reference sequence). The CDR3 length is 17 residues. This CDR3 is CASSLGLGDLGTDTQYF. CDR3 bases: TGTGCCAGCAGTTTAGGTTTGGGGGACTTAGGCACAGATACGCAGTATTTT.

The rearrangement uses TRBV10-1 and TRBJ2-3, with D possibly TRBD2 on 8 matching bases. This CDR3 is built from 17 residues. The germline V gene has CDR1 WNHNN and CDR2 SYGVQD (reference sequence). V was shortened by 6 bases and J by 1 base, with 20 bases between the two germline ends. CDR3 sequence reads: CASSKNTGGGGTDTQYF. The CDR3 DNA follows: TGCGCCAGCAGCAAGAATACGGGAGGGGGCGGCACAGATACGCAGTATTTT.

The chain employs TRBV7-2 and TRBJ2-5, with 15 bases matching TRBD2. J was trimmed by 4 bases and V by 1 base; bases with no gene match: 7. The CDR3 is 18 amino acids. Per the germline V gene, CDR1 is SGHTA and CDR2 is FQGNSA. The CDR3 DNA reads TGTGCCAGCAGCTTAGGGCGGACTAGCGGGAGGGCCGGAGAGACCCAGTACTTC. Its translation is CASSLGRTSGRAGETQYF.

This clone came up once. This chain joins TRBV14 and TRBJ1-2; D might be TRBD1 (5 bases). The V gene's germline CDR1 is SGHDN and CDR2 FVKESK. The CDR3 contains 13 residues. Trimming took 5 bases from V and 8 from J, leaving 15 bases between them. The CDR3, as DNA: TGTGCCAGCAGCGAGGGGAGGGGTCGGGGCTACACCTTC. This encodes CASSEGRGRGYTF.

The rearrangement joins TRBV5-6 to TRBJ1-1; D is possibly TRBD1 (5 bases). In germline, CDR1 is SGHDT, CDR2 YYEEEE. The CDR3 covers 16 residues. V was shortened by 1 base and J by 5 bases, with 18 bases between the two germline ends. CDR3 region: CASSLRAGFGYTEAFF. In DNA form, the CDR3 reads TGTGCCAGCAGCTTGAGGGCAGGGTTCGGTTATACTGAAGCTTTCTTT.

The V gene is TRBV15, the J gene TRBJ2-2; 10 bases match TRBD2. The CDR3 has 14 amino acids. Trimming cost V 5 bases and J 3 bases; bases outside gene matches: 0. CDR1 and CDR2 from the germline V gene are LNHNV and YYDKDF (reference sequence). The CDR3 loop reads CATSLAGDTGELFF. The DNA of the CDR3 is TGTGCCACCAGCCTAGCGGGAGACACCGGGGAGCTGTTTTTT.

V and J are TRBV10-3 and TRBJ2-7; maybe TRBD1 (6 bases). Germline V gene sequence: CDR1 ENHRY, CDR2 SYGVKD. The CDR3 consists of 16 residues. The V end lost 2 bases, the J end lost 5 bases, and 19 bases lay between the germline ends. The CDR3 reads CAISEEEHRAGDEQYF. The CDR3 DNA follows: TGTGCCATCAGTGAGGAAGAACACAGGGCTGGAGACGAGCAGTACTTC.

The V gene is TRBV21-1, the J gene TRBJ2-7; the table names TRBD1, a call not compared with the DNA. TRBV21-1 corresponds to a pseudogene. The CDR3 extends over 13 amino acids. The CDR3 loop reads CASSRDSSYEQYF. The CDR3 region has the DNA TGTGCCAGCTCTCGGGACAGCAGCTACGAGCAGTACTTC.

This chain links TRBV21-1 with TRBJ2-7; TRBD1 is the table's D call and was not checked against the DNA. TRBV21-1 is shown as a pseudogene. CDR3 length equals 17 residues. CDR3 nucleotides: TGTGCCAGCCGGACAGGGGGACCTTTATTGAAAGCCTACGAGCAGTACTTC. Residues: CASRTGGPLLKAYEQYF.

This chain links TRBV7-2 with TRBJ1-2; D is uncertain. Trimming pared 2 bases from V and 7 bases from J, leaving 17 bases between. Germline lookup yields CDR1 SGHTA and CDR2 FQGNSA. This CDR3 spans 15 amino acids. The CDR3 nucleotides read TGTGCCAGCAGCTTATTGTCGCGGGAGGCGGGTGGCTACACCTTC. Translation gives CASSLLSREAGGYTF.

The rearrangement joins TRBV11-2 to TRBJ2-7; the D gene is possibly TRBD1 (5 bases). Trimming pared 0 bases from V and 3 bases from J, leaving 12 bases between. CDR3 size: 15 residues. Looked up from germline, CDR1 is SGHAT and CDR2 is FQNNGV. The CDR3 loop is CASSLETETRYEQYF. The CDR3 DNA follows: TGTGCCAGCAGCTTAGAGACAGAAACCCGCTACGAGCAGTACTTC.

The rearrangement joins TRBV4-3 to TRBJ2-7; 9 nucleotides line up with TRBD2. The CDR3 contains 15 residues. Trimming at V came to 4 bases and at J to 7 bases, leaving 11 bases not matched to a gene. Germline V gives CDR1 LGHNA, CDR2 YSLEER. CDR3 amino acids: CASSRRTASGKEQYF. The DNA of the CDR3 is TGCGCCAGCAGCCGAAGGACTGCTAGCGGGAAGGAGCAGTACTTC.

The rearrangement uses TRBV5-8 and TRBJ2-5; possibly TRBD1 for D (6 bases). Germline values: CDR1 SGHTS, CDR2 YDEGEE. This CDR3 is 17 amino acids long. The V end was cut by 3 bases, the J end by 7 bases, with 25 bases between. As DNA, the CDR3 is TGTGCCAGCAGCTGGCCGGGGACACCGACTGACAAGAGGACCCAGTACTTC. This translates into CASSWPGTPTDKRTQYF. The full variable domain, completed using reference TRBV5-8 and TRBJ2-5, is EAGVTQSPTHLIKTRGQQATLRCSPISGHTSVYWYQQALGLGLQFLLWYDEGEERNRGNFPPRFSGRQFPNYSSELNVNALELEDSALYLCASSWPGTPTDKRTQYFGPGTRLLVL.

The genes are TRBV4-1 and TRBJ1-1; 9 nucleotides align to TRBD1. CDR3 length equals 17 residues. Germline values: CDR1 MGHRA, CDR2 YSYEKL. V dropped 0 bases and J dropped 1; count of bases not matched to a gene: 6. CDR3 in DNA: TGCGCCAGCAGCCAAGAGCCCGAGGGACAGGGGAACACTGAAGCTTTCTTT. Translating it yields CASSQEPEGQGNTEAFF.

The chain is built from TRBV30 and TRBJ2-2; D may be TRBD1 (7 bases). CDR3 length: 16 residues. Trimming cost V 3 bases and J 4 bases, with 18 bases left between them. Looked up from germline, CDR1 is GTSNPN and CDR2 is SVGIG (reference sequence). For the CDR3, the DNA is TGTGCCTGGAGCGGGGGACAGAGAGGGGTCACCGGGGAGCTGTTTTTT. Encoded protein: CAWSGGQRGVTGELFF.

The chain's CDR3 is CASGPTGWPYEQYF. As DNA, the CDR3 is TGTGCCAGCGGGCCGACAGGGTGGCCCTACGAGCAGTACTTC. The gene calls are TRBV28 and TRBJ2-7; 7 bases line up with TRBD1. After removal of 8 bases from V and 2 bases from J, the junction contained 9 bases not matched to a gene. Per germline, CDR1 MDHEN and CDR2 SYDVKM. The CDR3 sequence is 14 residues long.

The V call is TRBV6-4, the J call TRBJ2-5, with D maybe TRBD2 (6 bases). Between the trimmed V and J ends, which lost 0 bases and 6 bases, there was a span of 14 bases. Per the germline V gene, CDR1 is MRHNA and CDR2 is SNTAGT. The CDR3 totals 15 residues. CDR3 DNA: TGTGCCAGCAGTGACTCGCCGACGGGGGTAAAGACCCAGTACTTC. As protein: CASSDSPTGVKTQYF.

This clone came up a few times. V gene TRBV30 combines with J gene TRBJ2-1; 8 nucleotides match TRBD2. Looked up from germline, CDR1 is GTSNPN and CDR2 is SVGIG (reference sequence). The CDR3 consists of 17 residues. Trimming cost V 0 bases and J 0 bases; bases outside gene matches: 7. The CDR3 DNA is TGTGCCTGGAGTGTAAGGGCGGGAGGCGGCTCCTACAATGAGCAGTTCTTC. Amino acid sequence: CAWSVRAGGGSYNEQFF.

This chain uses TRBV29-1 with TRBJ2-5; TRBD1 aligns across 11 bases. This CDR3 is built from 16 residues. V lost 1 base, J lost 3 bases, and 7 bases stayed unmatched. Germline V gives CDR1 SQVTM, CDR2 ANQGSEA. The CDR3 region is CSVEGTGGRPKETQYF. For the CDR3, the DNA is TGCAGCGTTGAAGGGACAGGGGGCCGACCGAAAGAGACCCAGTACTTC.